These 5 T cell receptor beta chains were sequenced from one sample in a study of Ad26.COV2.S vaccination and SARS-CoV-2 variants. Treatment reported: around 19 received Ad26.COV2.S at low or high dose, single or two shots; about 5 received placebo; per-sample allocation not given. Samples were taken on day 63 after the first vaccine or placebo injection. The repertoire was sequenced with immunoSEQ multiplex PCR; TCRdb's copy has only in-frame clones and lacks some. Of roughly 300,000 clones listed, 80% to 90% are singletons. The sample here was peripheral blood, taken in a trial of Ad26.COV2.S vaccine versus placebo. These receptor sequences come from a person between 18 and 60 years old who received the Ad26.COV2.S COVID-19 vaccine or a placebo.

The count of this clone is one. The chain joins TRBV11-2 to TRBJ2-1; 14 nucleotides match TRBD2. Germline values: CDR1 SGHAT, CDR2 FQNNGV. The CDR3 has 16 amino acids. The V segment lost 4 bases and the J segment 14 bases; nucleotides outside the gene matches: 13. Here the CDR3 DNA reads TGTGCCAGCAGCTCCACACCGGGACTAGCGGGAGTTCGAAAGTTCTTC. Translation: CASSSTPGLAGVRKFF.

V gene TRBV5-1 combines with J gene TRBJ2-5; 9 bases match TRBD1. Germline trimming cut 1 base from V and 5 bases from J; bases unmatched to any gene: 6. Germline CDR1 and CDR2: SGHRS and YFSETQ. The CDR3 is made up of 15 amino acids. DNA of the CDR3: TGCGCCAGCAGCTTGAGGGGACAGGGTCGCGAGACCCAGTACTTC. This encodes CASSLRGQGRETQYF.

The chain is built from TRBV3-1 (or the pseudogene TRBV3-2) and TRBJ2-2; 11 bases are a match to TRBD2. The J segment lost 5 bases and the V segment lost 4 bases, leaving 6 bases of the junction unmatched. Germline CDR1 LGHDT, CDR2 YNNKEL (reference sequence). The CDR3 is 16 residues long. CDR3 sequence reads: CASSPQSSGGTGELFF. CDR3 DNA: TGTGCCAGCAGCCCTCAATCTAGCGGGGGGACCGGGGAGCTGTTTTTT.

This chain links TRBV7-9 with TRBJ2-5; 11 nucleotides align to TRBD2. The CDR3 totals 17 residues. Germline CDR1 reads SEHNR; CDR2 reads FQNEAQ (reference sequence). The V and J ends lost 1 base and 2 bases, in that order; junction bases with no gene match: 6. This CDR3 reads CASSLGTSGRRQETQYF. CDR3 nucleotide sequence: TGTGCCAGCAGCTTAGGTACTAGCGGGAGAAGGCAAGAGACCCAGTACTTC.

This clone came up once. The V call is TRBV18, the J call TRBJ2-7, with 9 bases that match TRBD1. Germline CDR1 reads KGHSH; CDR2 reads LQKENI. The CDR3 totals 15 residues. V gave up 5 bases and J gave up 4 bases; unmatched junction bases: 9. Here the CDR3 DNA reads TGTGCCAGCTCAACAAGCCGGGACAGGGTTTACGAGCAGTACTTC. Translated, it gives CASSTSRDRVYEQYF.